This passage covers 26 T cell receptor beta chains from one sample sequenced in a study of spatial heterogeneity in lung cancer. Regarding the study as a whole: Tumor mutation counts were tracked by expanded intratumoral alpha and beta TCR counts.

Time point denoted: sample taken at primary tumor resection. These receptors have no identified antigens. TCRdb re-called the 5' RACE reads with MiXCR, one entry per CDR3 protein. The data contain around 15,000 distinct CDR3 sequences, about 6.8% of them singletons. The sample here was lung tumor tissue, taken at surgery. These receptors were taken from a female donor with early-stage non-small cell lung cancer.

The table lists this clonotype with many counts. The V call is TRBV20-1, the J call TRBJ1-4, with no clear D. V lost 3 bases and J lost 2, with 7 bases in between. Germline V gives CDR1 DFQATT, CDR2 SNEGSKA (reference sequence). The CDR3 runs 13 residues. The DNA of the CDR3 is TGCAGTGCTAGTTTTCGGACTAATGAAAAACTGTTTTTT. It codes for CSASFRTNEKLFF.

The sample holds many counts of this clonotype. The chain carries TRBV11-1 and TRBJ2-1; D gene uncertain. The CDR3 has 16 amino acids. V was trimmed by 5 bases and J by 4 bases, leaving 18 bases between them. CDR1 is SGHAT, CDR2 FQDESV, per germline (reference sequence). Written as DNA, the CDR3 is TGTGCCAGCAGCCCCGTGATGGCGTTTACTTACAATGAGCAGTTCTTC. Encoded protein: CASSPVMAFTYNEQFF.

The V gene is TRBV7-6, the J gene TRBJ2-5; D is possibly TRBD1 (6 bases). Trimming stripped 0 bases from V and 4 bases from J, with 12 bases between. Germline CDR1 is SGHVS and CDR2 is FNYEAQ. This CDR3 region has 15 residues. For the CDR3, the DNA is TGTGCCAGCAGCTTAGCGATGGGGGCAGGAGAGACCCAGTACTTC. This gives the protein CASSLAMGAGETQYF.

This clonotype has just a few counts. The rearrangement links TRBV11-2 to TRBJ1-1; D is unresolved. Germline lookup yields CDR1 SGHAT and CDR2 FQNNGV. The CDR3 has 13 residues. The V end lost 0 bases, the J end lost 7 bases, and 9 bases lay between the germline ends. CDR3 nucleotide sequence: TGTGCCAGCAGCTTAGATAAGGGATTTGAAGCTTTCTTT. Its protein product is CASSLDKGFEAFF.

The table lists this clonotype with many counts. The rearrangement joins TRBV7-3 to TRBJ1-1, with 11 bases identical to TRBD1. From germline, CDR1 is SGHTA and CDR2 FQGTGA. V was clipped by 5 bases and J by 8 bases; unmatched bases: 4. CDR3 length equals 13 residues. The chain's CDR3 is CASSPGQGAEAFF. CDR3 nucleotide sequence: TGTGCCAGCAGCCCCGGACAGGGGGCAGAAGCTTTCTTT. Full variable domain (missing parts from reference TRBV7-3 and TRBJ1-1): GAGVSQTPSNKVTEKGKYVELRCDPISGHTALYWYRQSLGQGPEFLIYFQGTGAADDSGLPNDRFFAVRPEGSVSTLKIQRTERGDSAVYLCASSPGQGAEAFFGQGTRLTVV.

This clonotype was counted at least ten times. CDR3 region: CASSLGAGTEAFF. For the CDR3, the DNA is TGTGCCAGCAGCCTGGGGGCAGGTACTGAAGCTTTCTTT. This sequence joins TRBV3-1 and TRBJ1-1; D might be TRBD1 (6 bases). The germline gives CDR1 LGHDT, CDR2 YNNKEL (reference sequence). Trimming left V 4 bases short and J 5 bases short, with 11 bases between. The CDR3 is 13 amino acids.

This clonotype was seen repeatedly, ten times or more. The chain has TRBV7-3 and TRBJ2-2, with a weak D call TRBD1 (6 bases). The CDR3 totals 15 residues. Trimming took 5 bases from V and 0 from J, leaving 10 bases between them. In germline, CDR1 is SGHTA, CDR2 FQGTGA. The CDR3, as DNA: TGTGCCAGCAGCCCGGACAGCGCGAACACCGGGGAGCTGTTTTTT. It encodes CASSPDSANTGELFF.

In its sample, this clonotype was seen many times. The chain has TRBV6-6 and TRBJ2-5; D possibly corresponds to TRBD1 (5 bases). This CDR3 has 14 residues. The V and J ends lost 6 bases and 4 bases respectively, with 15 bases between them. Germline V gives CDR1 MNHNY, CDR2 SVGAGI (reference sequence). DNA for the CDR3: TGTGCCAGCAGCCCTGACAGTCCACGAGAGACCCAGTACTTC. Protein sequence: CASSPDSPRETQYF.

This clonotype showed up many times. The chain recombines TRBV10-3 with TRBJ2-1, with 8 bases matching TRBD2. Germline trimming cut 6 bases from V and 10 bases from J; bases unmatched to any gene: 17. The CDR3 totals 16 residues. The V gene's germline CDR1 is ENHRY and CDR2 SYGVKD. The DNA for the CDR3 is TGTGCCATCAGAGACGGGGGGGGACATAGAAGTATGGAGCAGTTCTTC. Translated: CAIRDGGGHRSMEQFF.

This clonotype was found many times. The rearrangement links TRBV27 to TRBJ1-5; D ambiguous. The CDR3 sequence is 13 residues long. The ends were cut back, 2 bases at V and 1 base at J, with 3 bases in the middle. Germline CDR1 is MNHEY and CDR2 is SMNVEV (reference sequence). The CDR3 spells CASSLGSNQPQHF. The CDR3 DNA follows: TGTGCCAGCAGTTTAGGGAGCAATCAGCCCCAGCATTTT.

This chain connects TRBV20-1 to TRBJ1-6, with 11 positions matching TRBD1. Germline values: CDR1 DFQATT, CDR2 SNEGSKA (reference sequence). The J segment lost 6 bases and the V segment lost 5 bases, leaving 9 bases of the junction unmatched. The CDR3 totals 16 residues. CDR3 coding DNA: TGCAGTGCTGGGACCTGGACAGGGGGCAGTAATTCACCCCTCCACTTT. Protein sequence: CSAGTWTGGSNSPLHF.

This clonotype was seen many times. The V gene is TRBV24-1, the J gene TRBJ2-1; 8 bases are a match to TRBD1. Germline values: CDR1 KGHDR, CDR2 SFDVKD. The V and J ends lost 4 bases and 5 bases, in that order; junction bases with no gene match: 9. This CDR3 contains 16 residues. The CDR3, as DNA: TGTGCCACCAGTGAGACAGGACAGGGTTGGGACAATGAGCAGTTCTTC. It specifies CATSETGQGWDNEQFF.

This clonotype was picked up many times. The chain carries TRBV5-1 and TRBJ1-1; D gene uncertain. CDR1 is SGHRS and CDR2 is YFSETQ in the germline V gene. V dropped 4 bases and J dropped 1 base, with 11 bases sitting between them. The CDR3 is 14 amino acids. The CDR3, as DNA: TGCGCCAGCAGCCATAATCCCCCGAACACTGAAGCTTTCTTT. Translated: CASSHNPPNTEAFF.

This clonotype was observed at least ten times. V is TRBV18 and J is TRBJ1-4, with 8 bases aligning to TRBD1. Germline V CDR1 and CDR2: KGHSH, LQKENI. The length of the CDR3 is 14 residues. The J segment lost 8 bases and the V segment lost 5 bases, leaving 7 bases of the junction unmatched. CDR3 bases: TGTGCCAGCTCATACAGGGGGGACTCGGAAAAACTGTTTTTT. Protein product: CASSYRGDSEKLFF.

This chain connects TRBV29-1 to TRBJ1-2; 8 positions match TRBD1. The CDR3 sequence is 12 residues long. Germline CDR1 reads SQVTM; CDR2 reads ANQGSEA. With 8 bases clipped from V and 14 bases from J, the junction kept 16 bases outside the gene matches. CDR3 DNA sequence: TGCAGCATTTCCAGGGGGCGCCGGGAGTCTACCTTC. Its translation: CSISRGRRESTF.

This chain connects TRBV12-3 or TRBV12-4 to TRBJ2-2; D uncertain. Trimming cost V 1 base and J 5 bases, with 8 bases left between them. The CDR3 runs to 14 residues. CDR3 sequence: CASSLGALTGELFF. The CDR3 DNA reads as TGTGCCAGCAGTTTAGGGGCTCTTACCGGGGAGCTGTTTTTT.

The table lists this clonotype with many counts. The CDR3 nucleotides are TGTGCCAGCAGTTGGGGGGGACAGGTGAACACTGAAGCTTTCTTT. Translated: CASSWGGQVNTEAFF. The rearrangement joins TRBV27 to TRBJ1-1; TRBD1 aligns across 8 bases. V shed 4 bases and J 0 bases; nucleotides not matched to a gene: 4. The CDR3 spans 15 residues. Germline CDR1 and CDR2: MNHEY and SMNVEV (reference sequence).

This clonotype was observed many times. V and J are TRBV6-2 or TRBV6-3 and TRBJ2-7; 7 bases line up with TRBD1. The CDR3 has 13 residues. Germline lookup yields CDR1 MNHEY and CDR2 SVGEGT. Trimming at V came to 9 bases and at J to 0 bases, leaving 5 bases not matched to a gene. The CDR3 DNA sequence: TGTGCCAGTGAGGGGGCCGCCTCCTACGAGCAGTACTTC. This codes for CASEGAASYEQYF.

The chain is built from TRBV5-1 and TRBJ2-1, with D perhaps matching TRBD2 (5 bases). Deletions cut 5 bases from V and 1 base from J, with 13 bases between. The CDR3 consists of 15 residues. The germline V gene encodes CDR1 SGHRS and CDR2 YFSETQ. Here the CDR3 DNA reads TGCGCCAGCAGAGCCCTATCGGGGTCCTACAATGAGCAGTTCTTC. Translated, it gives CASRALSGSYNEQFF.

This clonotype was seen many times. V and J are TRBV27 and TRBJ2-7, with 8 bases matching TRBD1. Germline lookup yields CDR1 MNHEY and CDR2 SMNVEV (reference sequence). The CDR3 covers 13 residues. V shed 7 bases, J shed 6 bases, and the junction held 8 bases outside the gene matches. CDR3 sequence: CASTRTQGGEQYF. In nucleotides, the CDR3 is TGTGCCAGCACCCGAACACAGGGGGGCGAGCAGTACTTC.

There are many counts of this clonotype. CDR3: CATSAAGGYGYTF. CDR3 nucleotide sequence: TGTGCCACCAGTGCGGCAGGGGGCTATGGCTACACCTTC. The chain is built from TRBV24-1 and TRBJ1-2, with 7 nucleotides matching TRBD1. Germline assignment: CDR1 KGHDR and CDR2 SFDVKD. Trimming took 5 bases from V and 4 from J; bases not matched to a gene: 3. This CDR3 region has 13 residues.

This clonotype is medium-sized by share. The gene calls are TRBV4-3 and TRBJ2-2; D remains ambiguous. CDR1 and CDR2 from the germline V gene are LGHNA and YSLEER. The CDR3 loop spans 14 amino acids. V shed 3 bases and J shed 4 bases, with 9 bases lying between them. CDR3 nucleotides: TGCGCCAGCAGCCAGGGCCCGGCCACCGGGGAGCTGTTTTTT. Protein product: CASSQGPATGELFF.

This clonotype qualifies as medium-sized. The CDR3 here is CASSPRGQVGSYSYEQYF. The CDR3 nucleotides read TGTGCCAGCAGCCCAAGGGGACAGGTCGGCTCCTACTCCTACGAGCAGTACTTC. J is TRBJ2-7 and V is TRBV14, with 8 bases matching TRBD1. V lost 4 bases to trimming and J lost 0 bases; unmatched junction nucleotides: 14. Germline V lookup: CDR1 SGHDN, CDR2 FVKESK. The CDR3 extends over 18 amino acids.

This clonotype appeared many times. The CDR3 coding sequence is TGCAGTGCTTCCACGGCTGGAAACACCATATATTTT. This gives the protein CSASTAGNTIYF. J is TRBJ1-3 and V is TRBV20-1; the D is unclear. Trimming removed 5 bases at V and 2 bases at J, with 7 bases between. CDR1 DFQATT and CDR2 SNEGSKA come from the germline V gene (reference sequence). The CDR3 spans 12 residues.

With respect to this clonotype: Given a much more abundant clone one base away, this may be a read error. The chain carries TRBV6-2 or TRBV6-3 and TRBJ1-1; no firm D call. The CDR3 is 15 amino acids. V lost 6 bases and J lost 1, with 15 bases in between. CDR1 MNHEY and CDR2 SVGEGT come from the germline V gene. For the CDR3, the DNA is TGTGCCAGCAGCACGCGGTCCGGACGGAACACTGAAGCTTTCTTT. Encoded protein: CASSTRSGRNTEAFF.

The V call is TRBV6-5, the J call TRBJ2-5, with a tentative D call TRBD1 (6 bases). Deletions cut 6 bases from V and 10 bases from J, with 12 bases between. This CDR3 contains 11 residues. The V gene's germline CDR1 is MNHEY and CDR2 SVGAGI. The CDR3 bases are TGTGCCAGCAGCCAGGGGAGTAACCAGTACTTC. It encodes CASSQGSNQYF.